The 7 T cell receptor beta chains in this list originate from one sample, sequenced in a study of molecular identifiers for immune sequencing clone quantification. A single record per CDR3 protein comes from TCRdb applying MiXCR to the PCR reads. Among hundreds of thousands of distinct CDR3 sequences listed, about 25% were seen once. The sequenced sample was naive CD8+ T cells from blood, with Jurkat cell RNA spiked in. Subset defined: FACS-sorted CD8+CD4-CCR7+CD45RA+ naive T cells. These receptors came from a human donor in good health. Some libraries in this study had Jurkat cell RNA spiked in.

This chain joins TRBV20-1 and TRBJ2-7, with D unclear. The V end lost 1 base, the J end lost 2 bases, and 9 bases lay between the germline ends. Germline V gene sequence: CDR1 DFQATT, CDR2 SNEGSKA (reference sequence). This CDR3 has 13 amino acids. The CDR3 DNA reads TGCAGTGCTAGAGGTTACAAAGCCTACGAGCAGTACTTC. Translation: CSARGYKAYEQYF.

In its sample, this clonotype was seen a few times. The chain joins TRBV4-1 to TRBJ1-1, with D unclear. The CDR3 sequence is 15 residues long. V was clipped by 1 base and J by 2 bases, with 11 bases between them. The germline gives CDR1 MGHRA, CDR2 YSYEKL. The CDR3: CASSQVSAGNTEAFF. CDR3 in DNA: TGCGCCAGCAGCCAAGTGTCCGCGGGAAACACTGAAGCTTTCTTT.

The chain combines TRBV24-1 with TRBJ2-2; tentative D call: TRBD2 (6 bases). Germline loops: CDR1 KGHDR, CDR2 SFDVKD. V was shortened by 0 bases and J by 7 bases, with 17 bases between the two germline ends. CDR3 length: 17 amino acids. The DNA for the CDR3 is TGTGCCACCAGTGATTTGTCGGGACCGGGGGTCGGCGGGGAGCTGTTTTTT. Protein sequence: CATSDLSGPGVGGELFF.

This clonotype was seen repeatedly, ten times or more. The chain couples TRBV3-1 to TRBJ1-4; perhaps TRBD1 as D (5 bases). CDR3 length: 15 residues. Germline V gives CDR1 LGHDT, CDR2 YNNKEL (reference sequence). V was clipped by 1 base and J by 7 bases, with 13 bases between them. The CDR3 coding sequence is TGTGCCAGCAGCCAAGTAGAGACAGCGGGTGAAAAACTGTTTTTT. Translation: CASSQVETAGEKLFF.

This clonotype was found a few times. The chain joins TRBV4-3 to TRBJ1-3; D gene ambiguous. V lost 3 bases and J lost 7, with 16 bases in between. CDR3 length: 15 amino acids. Germline CDR1 is LGHNA and CDR2 is YSLEER. CDR3 sequence (DNA): TGCGCCAGCAGCCAGGCCCAAAGTCGGGAGAACACCATATATTTT. This codes for CASSQAQSRENTIYF.

This clonotype was observed many times. The CDR3 DNA reads TGTGCCAGCAGCTTTACCGACAGGGTACTAGATACGCAGTATTTT. This codes for CASSFTDRVLDTQYF. The V call is TRBV7-9, the J call TRBJ2-3; 7 positions agree with TRBD1. V was pared by 3 bases and J by 5 bases, with 8 bases of the junction left unmatched. Germline V gene data show CDR1 as SEHNR and CDR2 as FQNEAQ (reference sequence). CDR3 length: 15 residues. The whole variable domain, remainder taken from reference TRBV7-9 and TRBJ2-3, is DTGVSQNPRHKITKRGQNVTFRCDPISEHNRLYWYRQTLGQGPEFLTYFQNEAQLEKSRLLSDRFSAERPKGSFSTLEIQRTEQGDSAMYLCASSFTDRVLDTQYFGPGTRLTVL.

A few counts support this clonotype. The chain recombines TRBV24-1 with TRBJ1-5, with D possibly TRBD1 on 5 matching bases. CDR1 is KGHDR and CDR2 is SFDVKD in the germline V gene. The CDR3 covers 17 residues. V gave up 5 bases and J gave up 5 bases, with 21 bases separating them. CDR3: CATSGSQGVSRDQPQHF. The CDR3 DNA reads TGTGCCACCAGTGGGTCTCAGGGCGTATCACGCGATCAGCCCCAGCATTTT.